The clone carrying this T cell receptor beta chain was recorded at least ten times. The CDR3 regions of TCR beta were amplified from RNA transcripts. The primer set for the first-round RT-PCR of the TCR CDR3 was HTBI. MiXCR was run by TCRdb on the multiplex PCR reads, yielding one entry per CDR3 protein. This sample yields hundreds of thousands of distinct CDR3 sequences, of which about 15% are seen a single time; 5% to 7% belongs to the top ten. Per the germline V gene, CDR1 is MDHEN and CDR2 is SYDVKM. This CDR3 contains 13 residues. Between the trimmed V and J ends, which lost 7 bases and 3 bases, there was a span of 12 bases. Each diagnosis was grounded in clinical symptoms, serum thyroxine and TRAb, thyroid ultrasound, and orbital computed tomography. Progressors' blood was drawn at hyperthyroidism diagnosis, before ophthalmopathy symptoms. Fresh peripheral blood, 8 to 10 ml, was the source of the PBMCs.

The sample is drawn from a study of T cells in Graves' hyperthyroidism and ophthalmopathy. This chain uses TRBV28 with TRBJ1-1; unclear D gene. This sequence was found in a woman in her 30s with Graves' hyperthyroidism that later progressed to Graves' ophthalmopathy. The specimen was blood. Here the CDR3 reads CASTPLWDTEAFF. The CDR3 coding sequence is TGTGCCAGCACCCCCCTTTGGGACACTGAAGCTTTCTTT.